This TCR beta chain derives from a study of stem cell transplantation in POMP-related autoinflammatory disease. This table comes from immunoSEQ multiplex PCR, and its TCRdb copy is limited to in-frame clones, with some not included. The sample yields some 26,000 clones, around 83% seen once. After removal of 0 bases from V and 4 bases from J, the junction contained 6 bases not matched to a gene. Germline CDR1 and CDR2: SGDLS and YYNGEE. The CDR3 is 17 amino acids. The source was CD4+ T cells from PBMCs, collected before stem cell transplantation. The rearrangement joins TRBV9 to TRBJ2-2; 10 nucleotides agree with TRBD2. The receptor's source is a human donor with POMP-related autoinflammation and immune dysregulation (PRAID). CDR3 sequence (DNA): TGTGCCAGCAGCGTAGGAGCGGGGGGGCCGTCCACCGGGGAGCTGTTTTTT. It encodes CASSVGAGGPSTGELFF.